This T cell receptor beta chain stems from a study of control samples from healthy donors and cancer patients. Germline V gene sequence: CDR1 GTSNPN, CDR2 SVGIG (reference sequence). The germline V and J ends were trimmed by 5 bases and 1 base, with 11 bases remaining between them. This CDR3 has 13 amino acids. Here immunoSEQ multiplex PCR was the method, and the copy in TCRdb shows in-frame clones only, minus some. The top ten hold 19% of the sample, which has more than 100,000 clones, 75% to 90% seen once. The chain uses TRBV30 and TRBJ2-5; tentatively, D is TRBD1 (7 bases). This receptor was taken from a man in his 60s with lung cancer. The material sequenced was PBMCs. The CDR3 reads CAWGRGAQETQYF. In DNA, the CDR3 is TGTGCCTGGGGCAGGGGGGCCCAAGAGACCCAGTACTTC.